Shown below are 32 T cell receptor beta chains from a single sample sequenced in a study of blood T cell repertoires in COVID-19. The data were produced by immunoSEQ multiplex PCR, yet TCRdb's version contains in-frame clones alone and is incomplete. The sample lists about 310,000 clones; around 90% were seen once. What was sequenced was peripheral blood. All receptors come from a middle-aged woman with COVID-19, enrolled during active disease.

On this clone itself: This sample also contains other DNA sequences that code for the same CDR3. The V and J genes are TRBV5-1 and TRBJ2-2; perhaps TRBD1 as D (5 bases). The V gene's germline CDR1 is SGHRS and CDR2 YFSETQ. V lost 0 bases to trimming and J lost 0 bases, with 6 bases between them. The CDR3 extends over 15 amino acids. CDR3 sequence: CASSLDRPNTGELFF. CDR3 coding DNA: TGCGCCAGCAGCTTGGACAGGCCGAACACCGGGGAGCTGTTTTTT.

The chain is built from TRBV6-5 and TRBJ2-1; 8 bases map to TRBD2. CDR3 size: 15 residues. In germline, CDR1 is MNHEY, CDR2 SVGAGI. The V and J ends lost 6 bases and 0 bases, in that order; junction bases with no gene match: 4. In nucleotides, the CDR3 is TGTGCCAGCAGGCTACTAGCGGTCTCCTACAATGAGCAGTTCTTC. Translated, it gives CASRLLAVSYNEQFF.

V is TRBV25-1 and J is TRBJ1-3; D unresolved. The germline gives CDR1 MGHDK, CDR2 SYGVNS. This CDR3 is 12 amino acids long. Trimming cost V 7 bases and J 10 bases, with 14 bases left between them. The CDR3 nucleotides are TGTGCCAGCATCAGCACCTCCGGGACCATATATTTT. It encodes CASISTSGTIYF. Complete variable domain (other parts from reference TRBV25-1 and TRBJ1-3): EADIYQTPRYLVIGTGKKITLECSQTMGHDKMYWYQQDPGMELHLIHYSYGVNSTEKGDLSSESTVSRIRTEHFPLTLESARPSHTSQYLCASISTSGTIYFGEGSWLTVV.

The chain has TRBV7-2 and TRBJ1-5, with D possibly TRBD1 on 5 matching bases. CDR1 and CDR2 (germline): SGHTA, FQGNSA. Trimming removed 4 bases from V and 1 base from J, with 11 bases in between. The CDR3 has 15 amino acids. The DNA for the CDR3 is TGTGCCAGCAGCTCAGACAGCTGGAGCAATCAGCCCCAGCATTTT. Protein product: CASSSDSWSNQPQHF.

The chain uses TRBV2 and TRBJ2-1; 8 bases are shared with TRBD1. V lost 5 bases and J lost 6; bases outside the gene matches: 6. The CDR3 is 14 amino acids. CDR1 is SNHLY, CDR2 FYNNEI, per germline. This CDR3 reads CASSSQGAGNEQFF. The CDR3, as DNA: TGTGCCAGCAGTAGTCAGGGGGCTGGCAATGAGCAGTTCTTC.

This rearrangement joins TRBV11-1 to TRBJ1-1; D perhaps matches TRBD1 (6 bases). This CDR3 has 15 residues. V was cut by 5 bases and J by 0 bases, with 13 bases left in between. Germline assignment: CDR1 SGHAT and CDR2 FQDESV (reference sequence). CDR3 DNA sequence: TGTGCCAGCAGCCCTCCCCAGGGGTTGAACACTGAAGCTTTCTTT. Its protein product is CASSPPQGLNTEAFF.

J is TRBJ2-2 and V is TRBV7-9, with D unclear. Trimming took off 1 base at V and 6 bases at J, with 12 bases between the two ends. Germline CDR1 reads SEHNR; CDR2 reads FQNEAQ (reference sequence). The CDR3 totals 15 residues. This CDR3 is CASSLESGTAGELFF. The CDR3, as DNA: TGTGCCAGCAGCTTAGAATCCGGTACGGCCGGGGAGCTGTTTTTT.

This chain joins TRBV6-5 and TRBJ1-2, with D maybe TRBD1 (6 bases). Germline V gene lookup returns CDR1 MNHEY and CDR2 SVGAGI. The CDR3 has 16 residues. Trimming removed 2 bases at V and 3 bases at J, with 16 bases between. The CDR3 DNA reads TGTGCCAGCAGTTACACAAGGGGGTTGATGGACTATGGCTACACCTTC. It is translated as CASSYTRGLMDYGYTF.

The genes are TRBV7-8 and TRBJ1-2; no definite D call. Germline lookup yields CDR1 SGHVS and CDR2 FQNEAQ. Trimming removed 1 base at V and 8 bases at J, with 11 bases between. CDR3 length: 13 amino acids. DNA of the CDR3: TGTGCCAGCAGCTTAGGAGGGTCTGGGGGCTACACCTTC. It specifies CASSLGGSGGYTF. The full variable domain, its missing parts supplied by reference TRBV7-8 and TRBJ1-2, is GAGVSQSPRYKVAKRGQDVALRCDPISGHVSLFWYQQALGQGPEFLTYFQNEAQLDKSGLPSDRFFAERPEGSVSTLKIQRTQQEDSAVYLCASSLGGSGGYTFGSGTRLTVV.

The chain is built from TRBV7-8 and TRBJ2-5, with a tentative D call TRBD1 (5 bases). The V end was cut by 5 bases, the J end by 3 bases, with 22 bases between. The germline V gene encodes CDR1 SGHVS and CDR2 FQNEAQ. The CDR3 consists of 17 residues. The DNA for the CDR3 is TGTGCCAGCAGCCCCTACCCTAGACAGCGTGGGGAAGAGACCCAGTACTTC. This encodes CASSPYPRQRGEETQYF.

The J gene is TRBJ2-2, the V gene TRBV9, with D possibly matching TRBD2 (6 bases). Trimming took off 3 bases at V and 8 bases at J, with 11 bases between the two ends. The CDR3 has 13 amino acids. Germline CDR1 SGDLS, CDR2 YYNGEE. The CDR3 DNA reads as TGTGCCAGCAGCGACGGCGGGGTGGGGGAGCTGTTTTTT. It encodes CASSDGGVGELFF.

The chain is built from TRBV15 and TRBJ1-3; D unclear. From germline, CDR1 is LNHNV and CDR2 YYDKDF (reference sequence). CDR3 length: 16 residues. V was clipped by 0 bases and J by 0 bases, with 9 bases between them. The CDR3 nucleotides are TGTGCCACCAGCAGAGATCGGGAGAGCTCTGGAAACACCATATATTTT. It encodes CATSRDRESSGNTIYF. The variable domain in full, completed from reference TRBV15 and TRBJ1-3, reads DAMVIQNPRYQVTQFGKPVTLSCSQTLNHNVMYWYQQKSSQAPKLLFHYYDKDFNNEADTPDNFQSRRPNTSFCFLDIRSPGLGDTAMYLCATSRDRESSGNTIYFGEGSWLTVV.

The J gene is TRBJ1-2, the V gene TRBV6-2 or TRBV6-3, with 10 positions matching TRBD1. Germline values: CDR1 MNHEY, CDR2 SVGEGT. The trim removed 5 bases at V and 6 bases at J, leaving 3 bases unmatched. The CDR3 has 13 amino acids. The CDR3 DNA follows: TGTGCCAGCAGTATGACAGGGGGCCATGGCTACACCTTC. Amino acid sequence: CASSMTGGHGYTF.

V is TRBV27 and J is TRBJ2-7, with D uncertain. This CDR3 comprises 16 residues. The germline CDR1 and CDR2 sequences are MNHEY and SMNVEV (reference sequence). Trimming shortened V by 4 bases and J by 0 bases, and 16 bases separated the two germline ends. The CDR3 here is CASSSSGYSSSYEQYF. Here the CDR3 DNA reads TGTGCCAGCAGTTCCTCCGGGTACTCCAGCTCCTACGAGCAGTACTTC.

On this clone: This sample includes further DNA sequences coding for the same CDR3. In nucleotides, the CDR3 is TGTGCCAGCAGCGTGGGGACTAGCGGGATCTACGAGCAGTACTTC. This gives the protein CASSVGTSGIYEQYF. The chain links TRBV9 to TRBJ2-7; the match to TRBD2 covers 13 bases. Per germline, CDR1 SGDLS and CDR2 YYNGEE. The V and J ends lost 2 bases and 3 bases, in that order; junction bases with no gene match: 2. CDR3 length: 15 residues.

This clone has a handful of counts. This sequence joins TRBV5-6 and TRBJ1-3; 7 positions match TRBD1. The germline V gene has CDR1 SGHDT and CDR2 YYEEEE. CDR3 length equals 14 residues. The trim removed 1 base at V and 6 bases at J, leaving 4 bases unmatched. The CDR3 region is CASSLPGQLNTIYF. CDR3 DNA sequence: TGTGCCAGCAGCTTGCCGGGACAGCTAAACACCATATATTTT.

The gene calls are TRBV13 and TRBJ2-1, with TRBD2 matching 9 bases. CDR1 is PRHDT, CDR2 FYEKMQ, per germline (reference sequence). This CDR3 spans 16 amino acids. Losses at the gene ends were 3 bases for V and 0 bases for J; bases not matched to a gene: 3. CDR3 sequence (DNA): TGTGCCAGCAGCTTGATTAGCGGGAGCTCCTACAATGAGCAGTTCTTC. It specifies CASSLISGSSYNEQFF.

The chain carries TRBV5-4 and TRBJ2-7, with 8 bases matching TRBD1. The CDR3 length is 13 residues. From germline, CDR1 is SGHNT and CDR2 YYREEE (reference sequence). Trimming took 4 bases from V and 2 from J; bases not matched to a gene: 2. As DNA, the CDR3 is TGTGCCAGCAGCCCGACAGGGGCCTACGAGCAGTACTTC. As protein: CASSPTGAYEQYF.

Only a few counts were recorded for this clone. The rearrangement links TRBV5-6 to TRBJ1-6, with 9 bases fitting TRBD1. Germline CDR1 and CDR2: SGHDT and YYEEEE. The CDR3 spans 19 residues. The junction had 11 bases not matched to a gene; V was cut back by 4 bases and J by 0 bases. The CDR3: CASSLRTGASSSYNSPLHF. CDR3 nucleotide sequence: TGTGCCAGCAGCCTCCGGACAGGGGCCTCGAGCTCCTATAATTCACCCCTCCACTTT.

CDR3 coding DNA: TGTGCCAGCAGCTTAGCGTTGGCTAGCGGGGGGGCGGCGGATACGCAGTATTTT. Its translation: CASSLALASGGAADTQYF. The chain has TRBV7-6 and TRBJ2-3, with 12 bases identical to TRBD2. CDR1 and CDR2 (germline): SGHVS, FNYEAQ. J was trimmed by 6 bases and V by 0 bases; bases with no gene match: 10. There are 18 residues in the CDR3.

The chain couples TRBV11-2 to TRBJ2-1, with 9 bases fitting TRBD2. The CDR3 totals 16 residues. Per the germline V gene, CDR1 is SGHAT and CDR2 is FQNNGV. With 1 base clipped from V and 3 bases from J, the junction kept 4 bases outside the gene matches. CDR3 residues: CASSLVSGGLYNEQFF. In DNA form, the CDR3 reads TGTGCCAGCAGCTTAGTTAGCGGGGGACTCTACAATGAGCAGTTCTTC. The whole variable domain, filled in from reference TRBV11-2 and TRBJ2-1, reads EAGVAQSPRYKIIEKRQSVAFWCNPISGHATLYWYQQILGQGPKLLIQFQNNGVVDDSQLPKDRFSAERLKGVDSTLKIQPAKLEDSAVYLCASSLVSGGLYNEQFFGPGTRLTVL.

The gene calls are TRBV28 and TRBJ1-2; TRBD1 matches 9 bases. CDR3 size: 15 residues. Germline V lookup: CDR1 MDHEN, CDR2 SYDVKM. V shed 7 bases and J 1 base; nucleotides not matched to a gene: 7. The CDR3 protein is CASTTGGADNYGYTF. Here the CDR3 DNA reads TGTGCCAGCACAACAGGGGGCGCGGATAACTATGGCTACACCTTC.

The chain employs TRBV28 and TRBJ1-1; D ambiguous. In germline, CDR1 is MDHEN, CDR2 SYDVKM. The CDR3 covers 17 residues. The V and J ends lost 6 bases and 4 bases respectively, with 24 bases between them. CDR3: CASSTYTFREVPTEAFF. CDR3 sequence (DNA): TGTGCCAGCAGCACGTATACCTTTCGGGAGGTGCCCACTGAAGCTTTCTTT.

The V and J genes are TRBV6-5 and TRBJ1-6; 9 bases are a match to TRBD1. The CDR3 is 14 residues long. V lost 2 bases and J lost 9; bases outside the gene matches: 2. Germline CDR1 is MNHEY and CDR2 is SVGAGI. CDR3 residues: CASSYGTGISPLHF. The CDR3 nucleotides are TGTGCCAGCAGTTACGGGACAGGGATTTCACCCCTCCACTTT.

This chain links TRBV28 with TRBJ1-2; D unresolved. The V and J ends lost 5 bases and 8 bases respectively, with 9 bases between them. CDR1 is MDHEN, CDR2 SYDVKM, per germline. The CDR3 loop spans 11 amino acids. The DNA for the CDR3 is TGTGCCAGCAGTACCGAGTACGGCTACACCTTC. Translated: CASSTEYGYTF.

The chain links TRBV5-1 to TRBJ1-2; 7 nucleotides agree with TRBD1. CDR1 and CDR2 (germline): SGHRS, YFSETQ. V gave up 3 bases and J gave up 4 bases; unmatched junction bases: 6. CDR3 length: 14 amino acids. CDR3 coding DNA: TGCGCCAGCAGCTCGCCGGACAGGAGCTATGGCTACACCTTC. Amino acid sequence: CASSSPDRSYGYTF.

V gene TRBV6-2 or TRBV6-3 combines with J gene TRBJ2-1, with 12 positions matching TRBD2. The junction had 9 bases not matched to a gene; V was cut back by 2 bases and J by 4 bases. Per the germline V gene, CDR1 is MNHEY and CDR2 is SVGEGT. The CDR3 runs to 18 residues. CDR3 DNA: TGTGCCAGCAGTTACCACCCCCCAACTAGCGGGAGGTACAATGAGCAGTTCTTC. Translation gives CASSYHPPTSGRYNEQFF.

This rearrangement joins TRBV11-2 to TRBJ2-5; D unclear. V lost 0 bases and J lost 5, with 13 bases in between. Per germline, CDR1 SGHAT and CDR2 FQNNGV. The CDR3 totals 15 residues. This CDR3 reads CASSLDLYQSETQYF. The CDR3 nucleotides are TGTGCCAGCAGCTTAGATCTGTACCAGTCGGAGACCCAGTACTTC.

This sequence joins TRBV28 and TRBJ1-2; 7 bases are a match to TRBD1. The CDR3 has 15 residues. V lost 4 bases to trimming and J lost 6 bases; unmatched junction nucleotides: 11. From germline, CDR1 is MDHEN and CDR2 SYDVKM. CDR3 in amino acids: CASSSLGQRSDGYTF. The CDR3 DNA follows: TGTGCCAGCAGTTCCTTGGGACAGCGTTCGGATGGCTACACCTTC.

This chain joins TRBV6-6 and TRBJ2-7, with 9 bases that match TRBD2. The CDR3 sequence is 13 residues long. J gave up 0 bases and V 7 bases, and 1 base lay outside the gene matches. Germline loops: CDR1 MNHNY, CDR2 SVGAGI (reference sequence). The CDR3 DNA reads TGTGCCAGCATAGCGGGGGCCTCCTACGAGCAGTACTTC. Its protein product is CASIAGASYEQYF.

This clone occurred once. The chain carries TRBV3-1 (or the pseudogene TRBV3-2) and TRBJ2-7; D is undetermined. Germline-derived CDR1 and CDR2 are LGHDT and YNNKEL (reference sequence). The V end was cut by 4 bases, the J end by 3 bases, with 4 bases between. The CDR3 loop spans 11 amino acids. The CDR3 is CASSRHYEQYF. In DNA form, the CDR3 reads TGTGCCAGCAGCCGTCACTACGAGCAGTACTTC.

The chain recombines TRBV6-5 with TRBJ1-1, with D perhaps matching TRBD1 (5 bases). V was shortened by 7 bases and J by 4 bases, with 13 bases between the two germline ends. Germline V lookup: CDR1 MNHEY, CDR2 SVGAGI. This CDR3 has 13 residues. Here the CDR3 DNA reads TGTGCCAGCACCCGTGGGGGGGGCACTGAAGCTTTCTTT. It codes for CASTRGGGTEAFF.